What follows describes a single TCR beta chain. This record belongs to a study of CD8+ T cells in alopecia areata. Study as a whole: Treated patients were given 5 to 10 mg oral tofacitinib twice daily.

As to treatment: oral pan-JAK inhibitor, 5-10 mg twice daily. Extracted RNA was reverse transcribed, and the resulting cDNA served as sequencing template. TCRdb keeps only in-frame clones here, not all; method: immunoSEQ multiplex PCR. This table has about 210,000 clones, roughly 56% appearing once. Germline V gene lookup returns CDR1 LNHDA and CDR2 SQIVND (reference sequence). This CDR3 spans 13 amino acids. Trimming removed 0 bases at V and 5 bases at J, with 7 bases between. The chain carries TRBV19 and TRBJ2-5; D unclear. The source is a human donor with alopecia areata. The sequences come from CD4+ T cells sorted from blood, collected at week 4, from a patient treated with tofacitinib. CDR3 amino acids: CASSIDGSETQYF. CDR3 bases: TGTGCCAGTAGTATAGATGGGTCGGAGACCCAGTACTTC.